This T cell receptor (beta chain) came from a study of HIV-infected patients and healthy controls. Follow-up blood was drawn about 14 weeks, roughly three months, after antiretroviral therapy began. The repertoire came from unfractionated whole blood and reflected all unsorted peripheral T cells. The RNA source was a roughly 2.5 ml peripheral blood draw. This clonotype has ten or more counts. The antigen remains undetermined. Around 0.5 ug RNA was reverse transcribed with alpha and beta constant-region primers. Alpha and beta chain libraries were made separately by chain-specific third strand synthesis with multiplexing indices. A 5' RACE adapter with a random hexamer and the SP2 primer site was joined to cDNA. TCRdb re-derived calls from the 5' RACE reads in MiXCR, one entry per CDR3 protein. The top ten hold 20% to 25% of the sample, which has about 7,000 distinct CDR3 sequences, more than 7.5% seen once.

Germline V gene sequence: CDR1 DFQATT, CDR2 SNEGSKA (reference sequence). The CDR3 is 19 residues long. V shed 0 bases, J shed 6 bases, and the junction held 12 bases outside the gene matches. Study observations and caveats: HLA types of the donors remained undetermined. HIV-infected patients and controls differed significantly in mean usage of eight alpha and eight beta V genes.

This TCR derives from an adult with HIV infection. This chain uses TRBV20-1 with TRBJ1-6, with 12 nucleotides matching TRBD1. The sample consisted of blood, taken during antiretroviral therapy. In DNA, the CDR3 is TGCAGTGCTAGAGACTTTACGGGACAGGGGGCAAGTGGTAATTCACCCCTCCACTTT. Translating gives CSARDFTGQGASGNSPLHF.